This T cell receptor (beta chain) emerged from a study of early T cells in non-severe SARS-CoV-2 infection. This clonotype was seen many times. TCRdb reanalysed the 5' RACE reads using MiXCR and keeps one entry per CDR3 protein. This sample carries fewer than 100,000 distinct CDR3 sequences, roughly an eighth of them seen once, and the ten largest clones take around 2.5%. Looked up from germline, CDR1 is SGHTA and CDR2 is FQGNSA. The CDR3 sequence is 16 residues long. Trimming removed 10 bases from V and 1 base from J; junction bases left unmatched: 12. The sample comprised whole blood. The chain joins TRBV7-2 to TRBJ2-2; 7 bases agree with TRBD2. The receptor's source is an adult who was a healthcare worker with PCR-confirmed SARS-CoV-2 infection or an uninfected control (not recorded which). The CDR3 spells CAINLGSGVNTGELFF. The CDR3 coding sequence is TGTGCCATAAATTTGGGGAGCGGGGTGAACACCGGGGAGCTGTTTTTT.